What follows are 11 T cell receptor beta chains derived from one specimen sequenced in a study of CD8 T cells in ankylosing spondylitis. TCRdb called the 5' RACE reads again in MiXCR, with one record for every CDR3 protein. The sample shows 250,000 or so distinct CDR3 sequences, 20% to 30% of them seen only once. The sequencing sample was made of blood, either unsorted or a sorted T cell fraction (not recorded which). The receptors originated from a male donor with ankylosing spondylitis or in good health (not recorded which).

The chain combines TRBV20-1 with TRBJ1-6; TRBD1 matches 7 bases. Per germline, CDR1 DFQATT and CDR2 SNEGSKA (reference sequence). This CDR3 has 17 amino acids. V was clipped by 1 base and J by 0 bases; unmatched bases: 6. The CDR3 sequence is CSARGETGSSYNSPLHF. CDR3 DNA sequence: TGCAGTGCTAGAGGGGAGACAGGGAGCTCCTATAATTCACCCCTCCACTTT.

This clonotype was recorded at least ten times. V is TRBV6-5 and J is TRBJ2-1, with D perhaps being TRBD1 or TRBD2 (5 bases each). V was trimmed by 4 bases and J by 9 bases, leaving 16 bases between them. CDR3 length: 14 residues. Germline V lookup: CDR1 MNHEY, CDR2 SVGAGI. The CDR3 here is CASSSRDGIAEQFF. CDR3 DNA sequence: TGTGCCAGCAGTTCCAGGGACGGCATTGCTGAGCAGTTCTTC.

The V call is TRBV20-1, the J call TRBJ2-3; 10 positions agree with TRBD2. V was pared by 0 bases and J by 8 bases, with 11 bases of the junction left unmatched. CDR1 is DFQATT, CDR2 SNEGSKA, per germline (reference sequence). The CDR3 has 16 residues. The CDR3: CSARDFLAGARSTQYF. CDR3 nucleotides: TGCAGTGCTAGAGATTTTCTAGCGGGGGCCCGGAGTACGCAGTATTTT.

This clonotype was seen more than once but under ten times. This chain uses TRBV6-5 with TRBJ2-2; TRBD1 agrees at 8 bases. This CDR3 comprises 16 residues. CDR1 MNHEY and CDR2 SVGAGI come from the germline V gene. J was trimmed by 0 bases and V by 2 bases; bases with no gene match: 2. The DNA for the CDR3 is TGTGCCAGCAGTTACCCGGGACAGGCGAACACCGGGGAGCTGTTTTTT. Its protein is CASSYPGQANTGELFF.

In its sample, this clonotype was seen many times. This chain joins TRBV29-1 and TRBJ2-1; TRBD1 aligns across 9 bases. The germline V gene has CDR1 SQVTM and CDR2 ANQGSEA. With V trimmed by 7 bases and J by 10 bases, 8 bases remained unmatched. CDR3 length equals 12 residues. The CDR3 nucleotides are TGCAGCGCAGAGGGACAGGGAGGGGAGCAGTTCTTC. Protein product: CSAEGQGGEQFF.

The chain has TRBV12-3 or TRBV12-4 and TRBJ2-2, with a possible D match to TRBD1 (6 bases). The CDR3 contains 15 residues. Trimming left V 4 bases short and J 6 bases short, with 15 bases between. The CDR3 bases are TGTGCCAGCAGTTCCCTACAGGGAAAATCCGGGGAGCTGTTTTTT. It specifies CASSSLQGKSGELFF.

This clonotype was detected many times. This sequence joins TRBV4-1 and TRBJ1-4, with D perhaps matching TRBD1 (5 bases). V was cut by 1 base and J by 8 bases, with 14 bases left in between. In germline, CDR1 is MGHRA, CDR2 YSYEKL. The CDR3 is 15 residues long. The CDR3 coding sequence is TGCGCCAGCAGCCAAGGGGGGAGTCAGCGGGAAAAACTGTTTTTT. Translating gives CASSQGGSQREKLFF.

V usage is TRBV12-3 or TRBV12-4 and J usage is TRBJ2-7; 10 bases are shared with TRBD2. The CDR3 loop spans 17 amino acids. V dropped 3 bases and J dropped 0; count of bases not matched to a gene: 8. CDR3 sequence (DNA): TGTGCCAGCAGTTTCCTTTGGACTAGCGGTCCCTCCTACGAGCAGTACTTC. It encodes CASSFLWTSGPSYEQYF.

The chain combines TRBV10-3 with TRBJ1-2; D not resolved. V lost 0 bases, J lost 4 bases, and 9 bases lay in between. The CDR3 contains 14 residues. The germline CDR1 and CDR2 sequences are ENHRY and SYGVKD. The CDR3 DNA follows: TGTGCCATCAGTGAGTCGACTAAGGGCTATGGCTACACCTTC. It specifies CAISESTKGYGYTF.

This clonotype was detected only a few times. The chain has TRBV29-1 and TRBJ1-5, with 9 bases aligning to TRBD1. V shed 4 bases and J 3 bases; nucleotides not matched to a gene: 7. The CDR3 runs 15 residues. Germline V gene data show CDR1 as SQVTM and CDR2 as ANQGSEA. The chain's CDR3 is CSVAAGTGINQPQHF. CDR3 nucleotides: TGCAGCGTTGCCGCCGGGACAGGGATCAATCAGCCCCAGCATTTT. The complete variable domain, with remaining parts taken from reference TRBV29-1 and TRBJ1-5, reads SAVISQKPSRDICQRGTSLTIQCQVDSQVTMMFWYRQQPGQSLTLIATANQGSEATYESGFVIDKFPISRPNLTFSTLTVSNMSPEDSSIYLCSVAAGTGINQPQHFGDGTRLSIL.

J is TRBJ2-7 and V is TRBV20-1; TRBD1 matches at 11 bases. V shed 0 bases, J shed 7 bases, and the junction held 5 bases outside the gene matches. The germline V gene has CDR1 DFQATT and CDR2 SNEGSKA (reference sequence). The CDR3 length is 14 residues. CDR3 coding DNA: TGCAGTGCTAGAGAAGGGACAGGGGGGAGGGAGCAGTACTTC. Residues: CSAREGTGGREQYF.